The entry below gives a single T cell receptor beta chain sequence along with its context. This specimen belongs to a study of ipilimumab plus nivolumab after autologous stem cell transplantation. Study-wide background: Median doses per patient: roughly 5 ipilimumab, about 8 nivolumab.

Assay: immunoSEQ multiplex PCR; the TCRdb copy retains only in-frame clones and omits some. The repertoire holds thousands of clones, with more than 65% as singletons. Germline-derived CDR1 and CDR2 are ENHRY and SYGVKD. The CDR3 has 13 residues. Trimming stripped 11 bases from V and 8 bases from J, with 16 bases between. Source: PBMCs, taken in a trial of ipilimumab plus nivolumab as post-transplant consolidation. V usage is TRBV10-3 and J usage is TRBJ1-6; a weak D match, TRBD1 (5 bases). The TCR sequence derives from a male donor with multiple myeloma. CDR3 nucleotides: TGTGCCTCCGAGGCAGGGCGGGATTCACCCCTCCACTTT. Protein: CASEAGRDSPLHF.